The next 5 T cell receptor beta chains were all read from a single sample in a study of blood T cell repertoires in COVID-19. Produced via immunoSEQ multiplex PCR; TCRdb's table is partial and in-frame only. This sample has roughly 150,000 clones; approximately 80% occur once, and the top ten carry 6.2%. The sequencing sample was made of PBMCs or T cells enriched from blood (not recorded which). These receptors were taken from a woman in her thirties or forties who had recovered from COVID-19.

The genes are TRBV3-1 (or the pseudogene TRBV3-2) and TRBJ1-1; D is unclear. Trimming shortened V by 0 bases and J by 3 bases, and 8 bases separated the two germline ends. Germline V gene data show CDR1 as LGHDT and CDR2 as YNNKEL (reference sequence). The CDR3 consists of 14 residues. CDR3: CASSQEPLHTEAFF. Written as DNA, the CDR3 is TGTGCCAGCAGCCAAGAACCCCTACACACTGAAGCTTTCTTT.

The chain has TRBV18 and TRBJ1-2; TRBD1 aligns across 9 bases. J lost 6 bases, V lost 3 bases, and 11 bases had no gene match. The length of the CDR3 is 16 residues. CDR1 and CDR2 from the germline V gene are KGHSH and LQKENI. CDR3 amino acids: CASSPGTGTGINGYTF. The CDR3 DNA is TGTGCCAGCTCACCCGGCACCGGGACAGGGATTAATGGCTACACCTTC.

The CDR3 nucleotides are TGTGCCACGGGTGGACAGGGGAATCAGCCCCAGCATTTT. This gives the protein CATGGQGNQPQHF. The V and J genes are TRBV19 and TRBJ1-5; 9 bases are a match to TRBD1. Germline assignment: CDR1 LNHDA and CDR2 SQIVND (reference sequence). CDR3 length equals 13 residues. V gave up 10 bases and J gave up 4 bases; unmatched junction bases: 5.

The V and J genes are TRBV30 and TRBJ1-5, with D hard to call. Trimming pared 0 bases from V and 0 bases from J, leaving 3 bases between. From germline, CDR1 is GTSNPN and CDR2 SVGIG (reference sequence). The CDR3 length is 13 residues. The CDR3 sequence: CAWSVYSNQPQHF. The CDR3 DNA follows: TGTGCCTGGAGTGTTTATAGCAATCAGCCCCAGCATTTT.

The V call is TRBV6-1, the J call TRBJ1-5; D gene unclear. Trimming shortened V by 0 bases and J by 2 bases, and 8 bases separated the two germline ends. The CDR3 is made up of 15 amino acids. The germline V gene encodes CDR1 MNHNS and CDR2 SASEGT. The CDR3 DNA follows: TGTGCCAGCAGTGAAGCGGTTGGGCGCAATCAGCCCCAGCATTTT. Its translation: CASSEAVGRNQPQHF.